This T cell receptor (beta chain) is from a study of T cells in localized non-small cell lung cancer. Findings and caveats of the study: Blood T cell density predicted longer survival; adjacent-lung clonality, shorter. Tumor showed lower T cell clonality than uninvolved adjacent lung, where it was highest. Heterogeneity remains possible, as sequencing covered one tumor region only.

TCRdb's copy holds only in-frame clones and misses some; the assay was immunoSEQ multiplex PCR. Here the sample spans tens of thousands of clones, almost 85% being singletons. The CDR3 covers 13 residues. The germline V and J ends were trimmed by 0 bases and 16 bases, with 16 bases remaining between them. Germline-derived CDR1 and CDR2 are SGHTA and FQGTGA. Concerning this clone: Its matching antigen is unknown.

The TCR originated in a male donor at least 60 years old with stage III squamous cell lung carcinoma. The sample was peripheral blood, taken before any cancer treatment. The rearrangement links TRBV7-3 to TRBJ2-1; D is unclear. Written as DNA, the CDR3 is TGTGCCAGCAGCTTAACAACGGGTTCCTTCCAATTCTTC. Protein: CASSLTTGSFQFF.